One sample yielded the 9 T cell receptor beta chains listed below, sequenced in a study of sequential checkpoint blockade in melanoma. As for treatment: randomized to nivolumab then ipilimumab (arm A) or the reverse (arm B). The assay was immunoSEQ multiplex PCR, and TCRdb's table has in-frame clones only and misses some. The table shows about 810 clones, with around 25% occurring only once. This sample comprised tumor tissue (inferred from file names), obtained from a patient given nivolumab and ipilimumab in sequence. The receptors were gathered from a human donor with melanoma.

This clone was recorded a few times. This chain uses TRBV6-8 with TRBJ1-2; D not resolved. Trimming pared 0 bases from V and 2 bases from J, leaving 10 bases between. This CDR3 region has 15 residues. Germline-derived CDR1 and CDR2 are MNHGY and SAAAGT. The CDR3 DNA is TGTGCCAGCAGTTACTCGAGGGTCCCAAACTATGGCTACACCTTC. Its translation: CASSYSRVPNYGYTF.

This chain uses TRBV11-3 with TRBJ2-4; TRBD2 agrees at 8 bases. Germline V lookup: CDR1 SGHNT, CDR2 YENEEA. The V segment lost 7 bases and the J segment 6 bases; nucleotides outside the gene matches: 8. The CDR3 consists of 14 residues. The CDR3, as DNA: TGTGCCAGCACCACCGGGACTAGTAGAAACATTCAGTACTTC. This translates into CASTTGTSRNIQYF.

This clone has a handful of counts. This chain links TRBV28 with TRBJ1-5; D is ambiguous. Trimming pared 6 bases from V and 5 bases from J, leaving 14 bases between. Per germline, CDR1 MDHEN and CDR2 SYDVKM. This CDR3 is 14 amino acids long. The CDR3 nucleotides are TGTGCCAGCAGCCCGACAAGCACGCATCAGCCCCAGCATTTT. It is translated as CASSPTSTHQPQHF.

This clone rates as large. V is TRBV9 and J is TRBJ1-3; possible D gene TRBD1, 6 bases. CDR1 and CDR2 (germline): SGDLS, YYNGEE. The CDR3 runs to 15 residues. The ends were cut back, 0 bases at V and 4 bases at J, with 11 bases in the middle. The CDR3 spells CASSVEGGGGNTIYF. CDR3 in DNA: TGTGCCAGCAGCGTAGAAGGGGGAGGGGGAAACACCATATATTTT.

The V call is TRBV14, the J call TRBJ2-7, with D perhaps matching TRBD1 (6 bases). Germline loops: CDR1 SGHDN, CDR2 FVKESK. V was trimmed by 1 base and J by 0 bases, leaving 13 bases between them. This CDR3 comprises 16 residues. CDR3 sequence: CASSQADRPYSYEQYF. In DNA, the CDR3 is TGTGCCAGCAGCCAAGCAGACAGGCCCTACTCCTACGAGCAGTACTTC. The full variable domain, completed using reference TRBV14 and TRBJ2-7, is EAGVTQFPSHSVIEKGQTVTLRCDPISGHDNLYWYRRVMGKEIKFLLHFVKESKQDESGMPNNRFLAERTGGTYSTLKVQPAELEDSGVYFCASSQADRPYSYEQYFGPGTRLTVT.

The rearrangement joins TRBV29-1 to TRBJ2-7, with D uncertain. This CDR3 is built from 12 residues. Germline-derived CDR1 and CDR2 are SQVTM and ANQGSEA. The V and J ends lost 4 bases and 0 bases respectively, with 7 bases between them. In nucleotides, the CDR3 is TGCAGCGTTGTAGGCAACTCCTACGAGCAGTACTTC. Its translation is CSVVGNSYEQYF.

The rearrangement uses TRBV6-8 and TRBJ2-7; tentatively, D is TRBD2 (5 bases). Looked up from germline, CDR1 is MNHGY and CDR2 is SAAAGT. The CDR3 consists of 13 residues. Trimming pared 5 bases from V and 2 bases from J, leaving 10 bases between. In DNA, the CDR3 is TGTGCCAGCAGTCACGGGGTAGCCTACGAGCAGTACTTC. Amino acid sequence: CASSHGVAYEQYF.

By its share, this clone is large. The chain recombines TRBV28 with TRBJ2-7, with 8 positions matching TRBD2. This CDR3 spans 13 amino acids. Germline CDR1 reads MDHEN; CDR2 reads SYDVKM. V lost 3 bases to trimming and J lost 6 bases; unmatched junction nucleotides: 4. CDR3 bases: TGTGCCAGCAGTTTTCGGGAGGGGGGCGAGCAGTACTTC. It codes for CASSFREGGEQYF.

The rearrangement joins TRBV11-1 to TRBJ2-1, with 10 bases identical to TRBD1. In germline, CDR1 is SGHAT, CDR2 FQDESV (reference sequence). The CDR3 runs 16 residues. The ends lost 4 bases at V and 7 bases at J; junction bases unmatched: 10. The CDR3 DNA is TGTGCCAGCAGCTCTCCCGGGACAGGGGCGCGAAATGAGCAGTTCTTC. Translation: CASSSPGTGARNEQFF.